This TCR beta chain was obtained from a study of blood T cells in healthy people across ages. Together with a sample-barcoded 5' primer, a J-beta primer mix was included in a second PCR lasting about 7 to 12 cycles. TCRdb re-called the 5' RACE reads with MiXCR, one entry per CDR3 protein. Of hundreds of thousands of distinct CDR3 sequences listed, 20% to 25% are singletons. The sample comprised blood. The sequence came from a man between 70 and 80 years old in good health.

CDR3 residues: CASSQDQTSPETQYF. The CDR3 region has the DNA TGCGCCAGCAGCCAAGACCAGACTAGTCCAGAGACCCAGTACTTC. The chain links TRBV4-3 to TRBJ2-5, with a tentative D call TRBD2 (6 bases). V was clipped by 0 bases and J by 4 bases, with 12 bases between them. This CDR3 has 15 amino acids. Looked up from germline, CDR1 is LGHNA and CDR2 is YSLEER.